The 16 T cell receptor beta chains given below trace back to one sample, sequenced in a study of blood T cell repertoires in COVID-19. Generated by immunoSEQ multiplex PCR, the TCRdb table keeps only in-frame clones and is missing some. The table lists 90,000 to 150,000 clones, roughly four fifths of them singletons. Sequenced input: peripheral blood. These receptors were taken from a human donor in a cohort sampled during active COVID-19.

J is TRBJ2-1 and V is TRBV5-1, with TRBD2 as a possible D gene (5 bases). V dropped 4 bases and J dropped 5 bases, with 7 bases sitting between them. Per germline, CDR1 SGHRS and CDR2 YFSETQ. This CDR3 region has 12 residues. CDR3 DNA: TGCGCCAGCAGCCCGGGAAACAATGAGCAGTTCTTC. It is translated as CASSPGNNEQFF.

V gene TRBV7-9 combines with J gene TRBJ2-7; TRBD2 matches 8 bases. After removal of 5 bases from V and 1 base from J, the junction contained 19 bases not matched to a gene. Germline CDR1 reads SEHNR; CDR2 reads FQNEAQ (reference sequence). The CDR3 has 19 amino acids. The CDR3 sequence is CASSTGGVVQGVQSYEQYF. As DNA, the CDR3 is TGTGCCAGCAGCACGGGGGGGGTGGTACAGGGAGTGCAGTCCTACGAGCAGTACTTC.

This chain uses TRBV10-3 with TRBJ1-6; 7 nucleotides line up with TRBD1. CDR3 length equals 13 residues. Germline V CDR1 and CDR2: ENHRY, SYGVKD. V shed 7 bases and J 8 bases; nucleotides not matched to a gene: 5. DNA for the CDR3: TGTGCCATCAAGGGACAGCTGGATTCACCCCTCCACTTT. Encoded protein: CAIKGQLDSPLHF.

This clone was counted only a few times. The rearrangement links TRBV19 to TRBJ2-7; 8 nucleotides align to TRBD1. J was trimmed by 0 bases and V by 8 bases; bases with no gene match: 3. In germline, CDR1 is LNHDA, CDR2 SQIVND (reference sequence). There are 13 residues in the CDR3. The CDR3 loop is CASLDRDSYEQYF. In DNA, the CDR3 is TGTGCCAGTTTGGACAGGGACTCCTACGAGCAGTACTTC.

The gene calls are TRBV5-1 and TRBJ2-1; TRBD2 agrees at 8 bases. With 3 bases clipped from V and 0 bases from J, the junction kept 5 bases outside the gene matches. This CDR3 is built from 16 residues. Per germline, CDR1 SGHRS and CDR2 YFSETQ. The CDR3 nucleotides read TGCGCCAGCAGCTCAATAGCGGGGACCTCCTACAATGAGCAGTTCTTC. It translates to CASSSIAGTSYNEQFF.

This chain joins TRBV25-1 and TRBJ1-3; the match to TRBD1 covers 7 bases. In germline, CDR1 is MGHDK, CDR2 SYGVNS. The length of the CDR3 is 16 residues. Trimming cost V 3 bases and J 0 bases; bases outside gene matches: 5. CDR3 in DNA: TGTGCCAGCAGTGATTATGGGACAGCCTCTGGAAACACCATATATTTT. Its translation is CASSDYGTASGNTIYF.

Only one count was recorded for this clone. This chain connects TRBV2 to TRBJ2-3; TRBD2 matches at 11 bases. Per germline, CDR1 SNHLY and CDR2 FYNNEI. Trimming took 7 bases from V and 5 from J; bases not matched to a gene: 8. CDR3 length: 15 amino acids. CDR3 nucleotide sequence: TGTGCCAGCATCTTTAGCGGGGGGGTGGTAGATACGCAGTATTTT. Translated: CASIFSGGVVDTQYF.

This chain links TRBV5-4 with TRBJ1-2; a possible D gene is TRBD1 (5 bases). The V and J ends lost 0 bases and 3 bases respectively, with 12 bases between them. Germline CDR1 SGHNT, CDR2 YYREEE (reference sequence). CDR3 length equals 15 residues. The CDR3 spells CASSLAQATDYGYTF. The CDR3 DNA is TGTGCCAGCAGCTTGGCACAGGCGACAGACTATGGCTACACCTTC.

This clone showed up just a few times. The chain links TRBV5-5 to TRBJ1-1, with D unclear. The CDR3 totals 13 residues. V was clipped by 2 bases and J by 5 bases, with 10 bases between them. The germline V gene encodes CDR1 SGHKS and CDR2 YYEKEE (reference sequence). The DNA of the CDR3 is TGTGCCAGCAGCTTTAGTGGGCAAACTGAAGCTTTCTTT. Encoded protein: CASSFSGQTEAFF.

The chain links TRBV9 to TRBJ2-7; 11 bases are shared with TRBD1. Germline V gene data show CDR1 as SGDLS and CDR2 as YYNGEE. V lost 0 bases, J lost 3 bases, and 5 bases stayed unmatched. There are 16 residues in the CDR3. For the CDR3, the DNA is TGTGCCAGCAGCGTAGACCCGGGGACAGGGGGCTACGAGCAGTACTTC. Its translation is CASSVDPGTGGYEQYF.

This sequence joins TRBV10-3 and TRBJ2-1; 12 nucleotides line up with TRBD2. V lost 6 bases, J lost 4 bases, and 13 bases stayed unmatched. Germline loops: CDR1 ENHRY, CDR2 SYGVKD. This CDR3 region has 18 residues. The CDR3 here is CAIRLTSGGADSYNEQFF. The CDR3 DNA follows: TGTGCCATCAGACTGACTAGCGGGGGAGCCGATTCGTACAATGAGCAGTTCTTC.

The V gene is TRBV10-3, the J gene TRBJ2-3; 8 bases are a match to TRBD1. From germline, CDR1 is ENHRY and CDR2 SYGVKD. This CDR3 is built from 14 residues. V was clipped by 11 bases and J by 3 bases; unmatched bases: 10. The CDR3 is CAAGTGGLTDTQYF. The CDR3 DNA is TGTGCCGCCGGAACAGGGGGGCTGACAGATACGCAGTATTTT.

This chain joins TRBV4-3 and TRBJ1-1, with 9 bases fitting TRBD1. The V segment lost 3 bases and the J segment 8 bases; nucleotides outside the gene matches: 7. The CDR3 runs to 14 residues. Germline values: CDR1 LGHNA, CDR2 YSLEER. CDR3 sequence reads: CASSQDRGDGEAFF. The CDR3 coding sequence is TGCGCCAGCAGCCAGGACAGGGGCGACGGAGAAGCTTTCTTT.

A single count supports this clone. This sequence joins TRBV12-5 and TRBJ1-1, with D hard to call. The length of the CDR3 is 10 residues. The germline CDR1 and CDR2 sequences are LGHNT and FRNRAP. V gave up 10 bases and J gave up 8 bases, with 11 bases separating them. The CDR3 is CAIGQVEAFF. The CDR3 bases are TGTGCTATTGGCCAGGTCGAAGCTTTCTTT.

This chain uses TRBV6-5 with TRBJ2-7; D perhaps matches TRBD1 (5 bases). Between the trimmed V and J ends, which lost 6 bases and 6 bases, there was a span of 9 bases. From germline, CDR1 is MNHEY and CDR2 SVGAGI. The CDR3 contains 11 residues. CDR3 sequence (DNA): TGTGCCAGCAGATCCCAGGGCGAGCAGTACTTC. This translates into CASRSQGEQYF.

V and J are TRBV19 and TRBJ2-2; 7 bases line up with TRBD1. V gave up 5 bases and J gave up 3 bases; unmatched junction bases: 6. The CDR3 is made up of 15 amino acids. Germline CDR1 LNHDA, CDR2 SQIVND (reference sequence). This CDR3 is CASSPWDSDTGELFF. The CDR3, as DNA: TGTGCCAGTAGTCCGTGGGACAGCGACACCGGGGAGCTGTTTTTT.